This T cell receptor (beta chain) was obtained from a study of human T cells and chemical hapten exposure. Specified time point: patch test 3, about 24 weeks after DPC sensitization. Treatment noted: therapeutic diphenylcyclopropenone sensitization with weekly scalp DPC. The CDR3 is made up of 14 amino acids. Germline V lookup: CDR1 SNHLY, CDR2 FYNNEI. Losses at the gene ends were 6 bases for V and 3 bases for J; bases not matched to a gene: 5. From the RACE reads, TCRdb called clonotypes with MiXCR, one entry per CDR3 protein. The table shows about 160,000 distinct CDR3 sequences, with 25% to 35% occurring only once.

The V gene is TRBV2, the J gene TRBJ1-2, with 9 nucleotides matching TRBD1. The starting material was whole blood, obtained in connection with sensitization to the hapten diphenylcyclopropenone (DPC). The sequence was collected from a woman younger than 35 with alopecia areata. Some clones in this sample may be carry-over from other donors' samples. The CDR3 sequence is CASRVQGADYGYTF. The CDR3 nucleotides are TGTGCCAGCAGGGTACAGGGGGCGGACTATGGCTACACCTTC. Full variable domain (remainder filled in from reference TRBV2 and TRBJ1-2): EPEVTQTPSHQVTQMGQEVILRCVPISNHLYFYWYRQILGQKVEFLVSFYNNEISEKSEIFDDQFSVERPDGSNFTLKIRSTKLEDSAMYFCASRVQGADYGYTFGSGTRLTVV.